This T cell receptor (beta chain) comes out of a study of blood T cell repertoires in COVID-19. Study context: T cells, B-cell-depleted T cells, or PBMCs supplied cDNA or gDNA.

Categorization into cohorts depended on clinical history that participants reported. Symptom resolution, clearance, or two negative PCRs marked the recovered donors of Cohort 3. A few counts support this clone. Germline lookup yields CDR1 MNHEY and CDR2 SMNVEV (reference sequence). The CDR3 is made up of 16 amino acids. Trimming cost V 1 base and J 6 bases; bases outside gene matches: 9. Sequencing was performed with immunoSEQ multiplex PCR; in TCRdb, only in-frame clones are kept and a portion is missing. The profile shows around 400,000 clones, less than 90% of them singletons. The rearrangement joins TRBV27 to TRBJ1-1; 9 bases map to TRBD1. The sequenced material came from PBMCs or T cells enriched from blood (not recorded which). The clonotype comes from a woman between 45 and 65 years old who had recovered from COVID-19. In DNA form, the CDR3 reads TGTGCCAGCAGTTTATACAGAGGACAGGGGATCGCTGAAGCTTTCTTT. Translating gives CASSLYRGQGIAEAFF.